This TCR beta chain stems from a study of OX40 agonist ivuxolimab in advanced cancers. Measured with immunoSEQ multiplex PCR; TCRdb has only the in-frame clones, and not every one. The data show some 20,000 clones, about three quarters seen once. This CDR3 region has 15 residues. V dropped 0 bases and J dropped 0 bases, with 9 bases sitting between them. In germline, CDR1 is LGHNA, CDR2 YSLEER. The gene calls are TRBV4-3 and TRBJ2-7; either TRBD1 or TRBD2 may fit D (5 bases each). This TCR derives from an adult with an advanced solid tumor such as melanoma, head and neck, liver or kidney cancer. The source was CD4+ or CD8+ T cells sorted from blood, collected in a trial of the OX40 agonist ivuxolimab. The chain's CDR3 is CASSQDRGSSYEQYF. CDR3 bases: TGCGCCAGCAGCCAAGATCGGGGCAGCTCCTACGAGCAGTACTTC.